This T cell receptor (beta chain) came from a study of CD4 T cells in relation to SARS-CoV-2 and coronaviruses. Study-level background: After 10 days of antigen culture, PBMC TCR beta CDR3s were sequenced.

About this clone: The target antigen is unknown.

The unexposed donors gave CD4+ T cells in about 2011-2019, prior to COVID-19. After nine to ten days of culture, CD4+ T cells were isolated. Per the germline V gene, CDR1 is LGHNA and CDR2 is YNFKEQ. The CDR3 totals 16 residues. Trimming took 1 base from V and 2 from J; bases not matched to a gene: 5. Sequencing was performed with immunoSEQ multiplex PCR; in TCRdb, only in-frame clones are kept and a portion is missing. This table holds around 25,000 clones, approximately 82% found once. Study-level points and caveats: Each donor contributed either pre-pandemic or post-infection samples, not both.

The V gene is TRBV4-2, the J gene TRBJ2-5, with TRBD2 matching over 9 bases. Input material: CD4+ T cells from PBMCs, cultured in vitro. The TCR comes from a human donor in good health. CDR3 nucleotide sequence: TGTGCCAGCAGCCAAGGGGCGGGAGGGAGTCAAGAGACCCAGTACTTC. Its translation is CASSQGAGGSQETQYF.